The 15 T cell receptor beta chains given below trace back to one sample, sequenced in a study of blood T cell repertoires in COVID-19. The protocol was immunoSEQ multiplex PCR, while the TCRdb copy is restricted to in-frame clones and leaves out a portion. The sample gives roughly 150,000 clones, approximately 81% of which show up once; 8% to 9% is in the top ten. Sequenced input: peripheral blood. The receptor source for this set is a woman in her fifties or sixties with COVID-19, enrolled during active disease.

This sequence joins TRBV25-1 and TRBJ1-2; possibly TRBD1 for D (6 bases). This CDR3 has 15 amino acids. Germline CDR1 and CDR2: MGHDK and SYGVNS. Trimming took 3 bases from V and 8 from J, leaving 19 bases between them. The CDR3 loop is CASSDRRRDIRGYTF. The CDR3 DNA sequence: TGTGCCAGCAGTGATAGAAGACGGGACATAAGAGGCTACACCTTC.

The V gene is TRBV6-2 or TRBV6-3, the J gene TRBJ1-5; the D is unclear. Germline V gene sequence: CDR1 MNHEY, CDR2 SVGEGT. The length of the CDR3 is 16 residues. The V end was cut by 0 bases, the J end by 1 base, with 10 bases between. In nucleotides, the CDR3 is TGTGCCAGCAGTTACTCTACGTCGGGGAGCAATCAGCCCCAGCATTTT. It specifies CASSYSTSGSNQPQHF.

The chain uses TRBV11-3 and TRBJ1-1, with 9 bases fitting TRBD1. The germline CDR1 and CDR2 sequences are SGHNT and YENEEA. V lost 5 bases to trimming and J lost 10 bases; unmatched junction nucleotides: 5. The CDR3 extends over 12 amino acids. CDR3 coding DNA: TGTGCCAGCAGCCCCGGACAGGGGAGAGCTTTCTTT. Translating it yields CASSPGQGRAFF.

The chain has TRBV5-1 and TRBJ1-1; the D is unclear. The V end lost 1 base, the J end lost 1 base, and 14 bases lay between the germline ends. CDR1 is SGHRS and CDR2 is YFSETQ in the germline V gene. This CDR3 spans 16 amino acids. The CDR3 loop reads CASSLSSLVRNTEAFF. CDR3 in DNA: TGCGCCAGCAGCTTGTCGAGTCTAGTTAGGAACACTGAAGCTTTCTTT.

The chain uses TRBV19 and TRBJ2-3, with 16 bases aligning to TRBD2. Losses at the gene ends were 4 bases for V and 8 bases for J; bases not matched to a gene: 6. The CDR3 sequence is 16 residues long. Germline V gives CDR1 LNHDA, CDR2 SQIVND (reference sequence). This CDR3 reads CASSTPGLAGGSTQYF. CDR3 in DNA: TGTGCCAGTAGTACCCCGGGACTAGCGGGGGGGAGTACGCAGTATTTT.

The DNA of the CDR3 is TGTGCCAGCAGTATTCGGGGGGACGAGCAGTACGTC. Protein: CASSIRGDEQYV. This chain uses TRBV2 with TRBJ2-7, with 7 nucleotides matching TRBD2. The CDR3 is made up of 12 amino acids. V shed 5 bases, J shed 5 bases, and the junction held 3 bases outside the gene matches. CDR1 SNHLY and CDR2 FYNNEI come from the germline V gene.

V usage is TRBV6-6 and J usage is TRBJ2-1; D gene uncertain. Germline V gene lookup returns CDR1 MNHNY and CDR2 SVGAGI (reference sequence). The CDR3 totals 16 residues. V was cut by 8 bases and J by 6 bases, with 23 bases left in between. Written as DNA, the CDR3 is TGTGCCAGCCGGCACCCACAGACGGCCCCGAGCAATGAGCAGTTCTTC. Encoded protein: CASRHPQTAPSNEQFF.

This chain uses TRBV6-5 with TRBJ1-2; TRBD1 is a possible D gene (6 bases). Trimming stripped 6 bases from V and 3 bases from J, with 14 bases between. CDR1 and CDR2 from the germline V gene are MNHEY and SVGAGI. The CDR3 covers 14 residues. CDR3 DNA sequence: TGTGCCAGCAGCTCTCTACAGGGATACTATGGCTACACCTTC. The encoded protein is CASSSLQGYYGYTF.

This chain uses TRBV9 with TRBJ2-3; D remains unclear. Trimming left V 0 bases short and J 2 bases short, with 7 bases between. The CDR3 has 14 residues. Germline lookup yields CDR1 SGDLS and CDR2 YYNGEE. CDR3: CASSVEQFTDTQYF. DNA for the CDR3: TGTGCCAGCAGCGTAGAACAGTTCACAGATACGCAGTATTTT.

V gene TRBV7-2 combines with J gene TRBJ2-7; TRBD2 matches at 8 bases. Germline V lookup: CDR1 SGHTA, CDR2 FQGNSA. V lost 4 bases to trimming and J lost 2 bases; unmatched junction nucleotides: 7. The CDR3 has 15 amino acids. In nucleotides, the CDR3 is TGTGCCAGCAGCTACTCCGGGACTAGAACCTACGAGCAGTACTTC. This codes for CASSYSGTRTYEQYF.

The chain carries TRBV5-5 and TRBJ1-1; the D gene is possibly TRBD1 (5 bases). Germline V gene data show CDR1 as SGHKS and CDR2 as YYEKEE (reference sequence). With 1 base removed from V and 5 bases from J, the gap between germline ends came to 15 bases. The CDR3 is 15 residues long. Here the CDR3 reads CASSLKHGGGTEAFF. Written as DNA, the CDR3 is TGTGCCAGCAGCTTGAAGCACGGCGGGGGGACTGAAGCTTTCTTT.

V gene TRBV6-5 combines with J gene TRBJ1-2; D is uncertain. Germline CDR1 MNHEY, CDR2 SVGAGI. Trimming removed 2 bases from V and 0 bases from J, with 7 bases in between. CDR3 size: 14 residues. DNA for the CDR3: TGTGCCAGCAGTTACAGCGGAGCTAACTATGGCTACACCTTC. This gives the protein CASSYSGANYGYTF.

This sequence joins TRBV5-1 and TRBJ2-5; TRBD1 agrees at 9 bases. CDR1 and CDR2 from the germline V gene are SGHRS and YFSETQ. V shed 5 bases, J shed 5 bases, and the junction held 4 bases outside the gene matches. This CDR3 has 13 residues. CDR3 in amino acids: CASRIGQGETQYF. The CDR3 DNA sequence: TGCGCCAGCAGGATCGGACAGGGGGAGACCCAGTACTTC.

Only a few counts were recorded for this clone. The V and J genes are TRBV23-1 and TRBJ2-1, with 10 bases identical to TRBD2. TRBV23-1 is labeled an ORF, and its function is uncertain. CDR3 size: 11 residues. With 8 bases clipped from V and 15 bases from J, the junction kept 7 bases outside the gene matches. The chain's CDR3 is CASCEREGTFF. The CDR3 DNA follows: TGCGCCAGCTGTGAGCGGGAGGGCACGTTCTTC.

Only one count was recorded for this clone. V and J are TRBV9 and TRBJ1-2; 10 positions match TRBD1. Germline V gives CDR1 SGDLS, CDR2 YYNGEE. The CDR3 covers 15 residues. V lost 4 bases and J lost 4; bases outside the gene matches: 7. CDR3 sequence reads: CASSPRTGGSYGYTF. The CDR3 region has the DNA TGTGCCAGCAGCCCGAGGACAGGGGGAAGCTATGGCTACACCTTC.